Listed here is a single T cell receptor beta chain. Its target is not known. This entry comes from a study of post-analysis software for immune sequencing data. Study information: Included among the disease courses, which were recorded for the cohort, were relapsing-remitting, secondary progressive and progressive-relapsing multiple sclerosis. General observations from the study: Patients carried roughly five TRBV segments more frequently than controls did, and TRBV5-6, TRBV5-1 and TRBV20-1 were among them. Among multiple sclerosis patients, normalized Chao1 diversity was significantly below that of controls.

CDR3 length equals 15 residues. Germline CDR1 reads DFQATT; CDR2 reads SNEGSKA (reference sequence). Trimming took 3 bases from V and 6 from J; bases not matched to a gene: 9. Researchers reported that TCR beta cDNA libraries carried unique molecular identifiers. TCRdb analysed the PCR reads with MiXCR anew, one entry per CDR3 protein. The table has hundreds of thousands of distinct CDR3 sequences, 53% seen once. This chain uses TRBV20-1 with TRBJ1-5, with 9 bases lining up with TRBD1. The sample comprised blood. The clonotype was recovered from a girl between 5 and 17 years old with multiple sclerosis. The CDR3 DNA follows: TGCAGTGCTAGGGCTCCCGGGACAGGGAGTCAGCCCCAGCATTTT. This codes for CSARAPGTGSQPQHF.